This T cell receptor beta chain was identified in a study of blood T cell repertoires in COVID-19. Turning to the study itself: COVID-19 samples collected from the United States, Italy and Spain covered acute and convalescent phases. The cDNA or gDNA used as material had been derived from T cells, B-cell-depleted T cells, or PBMCs.

This CDR3 region has 14 residues. In germline, CDR1 is KGHDR, CDR2 SFDVKD. V lost 4 bases to trimming and J lost 6 bases; unmatched junction nucleotides: 4. The authors' processing: Amplified reference gene primers provided the basis for estimating nucleated cell counts. The method was immunoSEQ multiplex PCR; TCRdb's version includes in-frame clones alone and lacks a portion of them. V, J and clone size are those of that table, while D and trimming were read from the DNA. Of 140,000 to 150,000 clones in the sample, roughly 81% were seen once. What was sequenced was peripheral blood. The rearrangement uses TRBV24-1 and TRBJ1-5; 8 nucleotides match TRBD1. The origin of this receptor is a human donor with acute or convalescent COVID-19. The donor label of this sample is uncertain. CDR3 bases: TGTGCCACCAGTGAGAGGACAGGGAGTCAGCCCCAGCATTTT. It codes for CATSERTGSQPQHF.